The 6 T cell receptor beta chains below all came from one sample that was sequenced in a study of T cells after yellow fever vaccination. TCRdb re-called the 5' RACE reads with MiXCR, one entry per CDR3 protein. The sample contains more than 300,000 distinct CDR3 sequences, about 10% of which appear only once. Source: CD4+ T cells sorted from PBMCs, taken 45 days after the yellow fever booster vaccination. These receptors were taken from a young man who received the YFV17D yellow fever vaccine.

This clonotype was detected a few times. V and J are TRBV2 and TRBJ1-2; D ambiguous. CDR1 is SNHLY and CDR2 is FYNNEI in the germline V gene. The CDR3 spans 13 residues. Deletions cut 4 bases from V and 6 bases from J, with 12 bases between. The CDR3 DNA sequence: TGTGCCAGCAGTGTCAGTTTTTATGATGGCTACACCTTC. It yields the protein CASSVSFYDGYTF.

V gene TRBV7-9 combines with J gene TRBJ2-5; D is ambiguous. Germline assignment: CDR1 SEHNR and CDR2 FQNEAQ (reference sequence). V was cut by 5 bases and J by 1 base, with 8 bases left in between. The CDR3 has 13 residues. The CDR3 nucleotides read TGTGCCAGCAGCCCTCTCAGCCAAGAGACCCAGTACTTC. Its protein is CASSPLSQETQYF.

This clonotype has only a few counts. The V and J genes are TRBV30 and TRBJ1-1; D perhaps matches TRBD1 (5 bases). Germline V gene lookup returns CDR1 GTSNPN and CDR2 SVGIG (reference sequence). V dropped 3 bases and J dropped 1 base, with 15 bases sitting between them. The CDR3 contains 15 residues. CDR3 DNA sequence: TGTGCCTGGAGCCCCTGGGGCGGTCAGAACACTGAAGCTTTCTTT. This translates into CAWSPWGGQNTEAFF.

The gene calls are TRBV11-2 and TRBJ1-2; D is possibly TRBD1 (5 bases). V was clipped by 1 base and J by 3 bases, with 15 bases between them. This CDR3 contains 16 residues. Germline CDR1 reads SGHAT; CDR2 reads FQNNGV. CDR3 loop: CASSLVRGRGDYGYTF. CDR3 sequence (DNA): TGTGCCAGCAGCTTAGTGAGGGGCCGAGGAGACTATGGCTACACCTTC.

The rearrangement links TRBV2 to TRBJ1-5; weak D call: TRBD1 (5 bases). Germline V gene data show CDR1 as SNHLY and CDR2 as FYNNEI. V gave up 6 bases and J gave up 4 bases, with 16 bases separating them. This CDR3 is built from 15 residues. CDR3 protein: CASSPEGLKNQPQHF. CDR3 sequence (DNA): TGTGCCAGCAGCCCTGAGGGACTGAAGAATCAGCCCCAGCATTTT.

This clonotype was observed a handful of times. The rearrangement joins TRBV20-1 to TRBJ1-1, with D perhaps TRBD1 (5 bases). The CDR3 consists of 13 residues. Deletions cut 5 bases from V and 3 bases from J, with 13 bases between. Germline CDR1 reads DFQATT; CDR2 reads SNEGSKA (reference sequence). CDR3 coding DNA: TGCAGTGCTGGGGGTTTTGGGGACACTGAAGCTTTCTTT. Its protein product is CSAGGFGDTEAFF.